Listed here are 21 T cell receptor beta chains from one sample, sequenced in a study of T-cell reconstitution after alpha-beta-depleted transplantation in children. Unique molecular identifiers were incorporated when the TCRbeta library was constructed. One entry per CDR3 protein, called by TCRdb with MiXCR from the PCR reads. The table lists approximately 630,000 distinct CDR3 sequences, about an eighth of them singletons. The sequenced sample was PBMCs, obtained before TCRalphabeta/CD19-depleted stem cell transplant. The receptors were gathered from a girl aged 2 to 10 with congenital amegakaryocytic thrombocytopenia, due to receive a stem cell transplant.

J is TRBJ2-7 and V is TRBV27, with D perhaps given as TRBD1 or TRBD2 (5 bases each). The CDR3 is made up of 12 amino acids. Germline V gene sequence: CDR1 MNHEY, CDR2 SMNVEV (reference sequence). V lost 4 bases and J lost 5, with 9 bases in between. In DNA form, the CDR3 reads TGTGCCAGCAGTTCGTCGGGGCACGAGCAGTACTTC. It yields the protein CASSSSGHEQYF.

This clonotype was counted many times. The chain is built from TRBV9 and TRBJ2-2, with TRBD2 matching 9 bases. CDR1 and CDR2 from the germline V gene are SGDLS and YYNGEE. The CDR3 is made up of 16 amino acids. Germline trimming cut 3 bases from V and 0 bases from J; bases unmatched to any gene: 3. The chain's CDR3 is CASSGLAGTNTGELFF. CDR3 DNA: TGTGCCAGCAGCGGGCTAGCGGGGACGAACACCGGGGAGCTGTTTTTT.

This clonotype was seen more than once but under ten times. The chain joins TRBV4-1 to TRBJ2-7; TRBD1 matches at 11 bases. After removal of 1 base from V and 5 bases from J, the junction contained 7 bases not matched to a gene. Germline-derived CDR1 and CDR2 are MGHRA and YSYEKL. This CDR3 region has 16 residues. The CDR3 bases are TGCGCCAGCAGCCAAGTGTCGGGACAGGGGGAACACGAGCAGTACTTC. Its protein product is CASSQVSGQGEHEQYF.

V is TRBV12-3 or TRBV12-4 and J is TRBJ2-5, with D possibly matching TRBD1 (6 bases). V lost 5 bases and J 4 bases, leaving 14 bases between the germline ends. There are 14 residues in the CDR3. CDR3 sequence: CASSMTGSGETQYF. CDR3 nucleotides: TGTGCCAGCAGTATGACAGGATCGGGAGAGACCCAGTACTTC.

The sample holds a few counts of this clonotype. The CDR3 DNA sequence: TGCAGTGCTAGAGATCACCAGGGGTTACTTGAGCAGTTCTTC. Translated: CSARDHQGLLEQFF. The genes are TRBV20-1 and TRBJ2-1; D is possibly TRBD1 (6 bases). Germline assignment: CDR1 DFQATT and CDR2 SNEGSKA (reference sequence). The V and J ends lost 0 bases and 9 bases respectively, with 15 bases between them. This CDR3 region has 14 residues.

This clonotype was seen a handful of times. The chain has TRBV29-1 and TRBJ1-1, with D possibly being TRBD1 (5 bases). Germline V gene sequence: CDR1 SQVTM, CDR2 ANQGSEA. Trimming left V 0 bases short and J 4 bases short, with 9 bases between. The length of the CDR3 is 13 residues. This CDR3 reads CSVEEGGGTEAFF. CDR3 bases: TGCAGCGTTGAAGAGGGGGGGGGCACTGAAGCTTTCTTT.

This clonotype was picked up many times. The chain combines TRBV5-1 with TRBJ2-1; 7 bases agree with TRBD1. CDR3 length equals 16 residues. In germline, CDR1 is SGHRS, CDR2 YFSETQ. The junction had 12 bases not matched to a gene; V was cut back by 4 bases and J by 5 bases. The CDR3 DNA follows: TGCGCCAGCAGCCCCGGTGGGACAGCTGGGAACAATGAGCAGTTCTTC. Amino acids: CASSPGGTAGNNEQFF. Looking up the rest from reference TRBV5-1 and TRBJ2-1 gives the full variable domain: KAGVTQTPRYLIKTRGQQVTLSCSPISGHRSVSWYQQTPGQGLQFLFEYFSETQRNKGNFPGRFSGRQFSNSRSEMNVSTLELGDSALYLCASSPGGTAGNNEQFFGPGTRLTVL.

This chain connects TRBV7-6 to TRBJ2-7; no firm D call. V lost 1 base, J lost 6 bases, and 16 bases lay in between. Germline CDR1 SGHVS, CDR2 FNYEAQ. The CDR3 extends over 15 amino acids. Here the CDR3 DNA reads TGTGCCAGCAGCTTAGAAGGGCGGCTCCTACCCGAGCAGTACTTC. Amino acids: CASSLEGRLLPEQYF.

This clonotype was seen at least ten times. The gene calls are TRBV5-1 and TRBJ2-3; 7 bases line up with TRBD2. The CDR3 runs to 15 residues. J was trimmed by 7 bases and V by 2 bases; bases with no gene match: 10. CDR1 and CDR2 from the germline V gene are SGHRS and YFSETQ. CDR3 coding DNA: TGCGCCAGCAGCTTCGTCGCGGGAGTGGGAAATACGCAGTATTTT. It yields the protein CASSFVAGVGNTQYF.

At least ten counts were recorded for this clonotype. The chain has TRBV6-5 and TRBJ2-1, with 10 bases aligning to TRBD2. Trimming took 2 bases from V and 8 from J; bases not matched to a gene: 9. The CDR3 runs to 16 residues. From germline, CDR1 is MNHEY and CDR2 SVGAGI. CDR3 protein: CASSYRLAGEVHEQFF. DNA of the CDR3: TGTGCCAGCAGTTACCGGCTAGCGGGAGAGGTACATGAGCAGTTCTTC.

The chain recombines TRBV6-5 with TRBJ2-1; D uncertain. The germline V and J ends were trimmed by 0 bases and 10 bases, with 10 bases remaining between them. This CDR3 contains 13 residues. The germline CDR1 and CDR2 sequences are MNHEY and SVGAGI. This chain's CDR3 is CASSYSSLGEQFF. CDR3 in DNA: TGTGCCAGCAGTTACTCGAGCCTAGGGGAGCAGTTCTTC.

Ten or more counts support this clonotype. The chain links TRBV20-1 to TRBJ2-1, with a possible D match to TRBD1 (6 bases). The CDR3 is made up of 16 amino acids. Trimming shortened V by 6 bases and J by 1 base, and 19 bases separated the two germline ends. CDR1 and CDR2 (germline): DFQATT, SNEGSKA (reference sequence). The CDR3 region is CSAHNEQGPSYNEQFF. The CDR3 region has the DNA TGCAGTGCCCATAATGAACAGGGACCATCCTACAATGAGCAGTTCTTC.

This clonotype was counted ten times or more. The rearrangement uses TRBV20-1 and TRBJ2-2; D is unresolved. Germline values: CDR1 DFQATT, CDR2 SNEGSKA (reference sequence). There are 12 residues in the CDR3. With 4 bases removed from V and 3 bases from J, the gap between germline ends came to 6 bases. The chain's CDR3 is CSAIGHTGELFF. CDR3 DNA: TGCAGTGCTATTGGGCACACCGGGGAGCTGTTTTTT.

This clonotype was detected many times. The CDR3 DNA reads TGTGCCAGCAGCGTAGGGGTCGTTACTAGCGGGAGAAACAATGAGCAGTTCTTC. It yields the protein CASSVGVVTSGRNNEQFF. This chain joins TRBV9 and TRBJ2-1; 11 bases line up with TRBD2. CDR1 and CDR2 from the germline V gene are SGDLS and YYNGEE. J was trimmed by 5 bases and V by 0 bases; bases with no gene match: 10. The CDR3 consists of 18 residues. Full variable domain (outside the CDR3, taken from reference TRBV9 and TRBJ2-1): DSGVTQTPKHLITATGQRVTLRCSPRSGDLSVYWYQQSLDQGLQFLIQYYNGEERAKGNILERFSAQQFPDLHSELNLSSLELGDSALYFCASSVGVVTSGRNNEQFFGPGTRLTVL.

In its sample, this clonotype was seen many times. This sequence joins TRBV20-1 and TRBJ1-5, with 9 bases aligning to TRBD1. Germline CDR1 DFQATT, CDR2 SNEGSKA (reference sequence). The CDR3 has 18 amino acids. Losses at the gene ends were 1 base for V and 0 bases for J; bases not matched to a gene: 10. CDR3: CSARVRDRGSYSNQPQHF. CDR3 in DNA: TGCAGTGCTAGAGTAAGAGACAGGGGGTCATATAGCAATCAGCCCCAGCATTTT.

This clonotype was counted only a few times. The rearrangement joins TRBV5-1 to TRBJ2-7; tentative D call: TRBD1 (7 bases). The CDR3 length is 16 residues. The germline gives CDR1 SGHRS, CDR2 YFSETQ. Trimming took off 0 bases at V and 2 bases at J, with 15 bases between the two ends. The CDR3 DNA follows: TGCGCCAGCAGCTTGGCCGTGGCAGGGGGGACCTACGAGCAGTACTTC. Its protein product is CASSLAVAGGTYEQYF.

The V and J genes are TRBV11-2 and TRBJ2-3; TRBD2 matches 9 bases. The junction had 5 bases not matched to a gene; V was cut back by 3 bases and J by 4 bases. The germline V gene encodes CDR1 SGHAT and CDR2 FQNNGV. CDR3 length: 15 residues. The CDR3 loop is CASSLVAGVPDTQYF. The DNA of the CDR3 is TGTGCCAGCAGCTTGGTAGCGGGAGTACCAGATACGCAGTATTTT.

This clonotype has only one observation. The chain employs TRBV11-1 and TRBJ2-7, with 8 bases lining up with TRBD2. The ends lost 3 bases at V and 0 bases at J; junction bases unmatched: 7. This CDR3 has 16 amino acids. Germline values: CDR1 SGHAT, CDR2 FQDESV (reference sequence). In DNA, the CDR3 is TGTGCCAGCAGCTTTCACGCGGGGGGAAGCTCCTACGAGCAGTACTTC. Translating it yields CASSFHAGGSSYEQYF.

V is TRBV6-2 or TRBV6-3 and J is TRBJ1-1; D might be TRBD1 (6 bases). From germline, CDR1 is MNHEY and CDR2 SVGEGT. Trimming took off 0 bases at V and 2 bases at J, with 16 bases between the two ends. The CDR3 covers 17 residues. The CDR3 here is CASSYSTAGAGNTEAFF. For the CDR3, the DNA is TGTGCCAGCAGTTACTCGACGGCAGGGGCGGGCAACACTGAAGCTTTCTTT.

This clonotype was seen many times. The CDR3: CSVLSAGVKFF. The CDR3 DNA is TGCAGCGTTTTAAGCGCGGGAGTGAAGTTCTTC. This rearrangement joins TRBV29-1 to TRBJ2-1; TRBD2 matches 7 bases. There are 11 residues in the CDR3. V lost 5 bases to trimming and J lost 14 bases; unmatched junction nucleotides: 9. Germline CDR1 and CDR2: SQVTM and ANQGSEA.

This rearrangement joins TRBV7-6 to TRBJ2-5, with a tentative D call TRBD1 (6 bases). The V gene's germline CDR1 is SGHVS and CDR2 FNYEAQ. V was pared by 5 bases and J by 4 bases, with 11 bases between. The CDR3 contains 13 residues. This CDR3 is CASSPGALETQYF. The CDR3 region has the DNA TGTGCCAGCAGCCCAGGGGCCTTAGAGACCCAGTACTTC.